Below are 3 T cell receptor beta chains sequenced from a single sample in a study of CD8 T cells in Susac syndrome. An amount of RNA that ranged from roughly 0.5 to 1 ug was reverse transcribed with random hexamers. TCRdb analysed the immunoSEQ multiplex PCR reads with MiXCR anew, one entry per CDR3 protein. The sample carries 150,000 to 200,000 distinct CDR3 sequences, about 94% recorded once. The source material was CD4+ T cells from PBMCs. These receptor sequences come from a human donor in good health.

The chain carries TRBV20-1 and TRBJ2-3; 9 bases are shared with TRBD1. This CDR3 has 14 amino acids. The germline gives CDR1 DFQATT, CDR2 SNEGSKA (reference sequence). The V segment lost 6 bases and the J segment 0 bases; nucleotides outside the gene matches: 4. The CDR3 nucleotides read TGCAGTGCCGGGACAGGGACTAGCACAGATACGCAGTATTTT. Residues: CSAGTGTSTDTQYF.

The rearrangement joins TRBV20-1 to TRBJ1-5; unclear D gene. This CDR3 is built from 13 residues. CDR1 is DFQATT and CDR2 is SNEGSKA in the germline V gene (reference sequence). Trimming left V 5 bases short and J 0 bases short, with 8 bases between. The chain's CDR3 is CSAPGRSNQPQHF. CDR3 DNA: TGCAGTGCTCCGGGCCGTAGCAATCAGCCCCAGCATTTT.

The J gene is TRBJ1-1, the V gene TRBV2; 9 nucleotides align to TRBD1. This CDR3 is built from 15 residues. CDR1 is SNHLY and CDR2 is FYNNEI in the germline V gene. V lost 4 bases and J lost 5; bases outside the gene matches: 8. The CDR3 sequence is CASSGADRGITEAFF. Here the CDR3 DNA reads TGTGCCAGCAGTGGGGCCGACAGGGGGATAACTGAAGCTTTCTTT.